This TCR beta chain was recovered during a study of shared clonotypes between healthy human individuals. Cells designated naive CD8 were CD45RO-negative and were positively selected for CCR7, with terminally differentiated effector memory CD45RA+ cells excluded. TCRdb keeps only in-frame clones here, not all; method: immunoSEQ multiplex PCR. The sample comprises about 2 million clones, approximately 94% of which are singletons, and around 1.1% rests with the top ten. Note on this clone: The antigen is undetermined.

Trimming left V 0 bases short and J 3 bases short, with 12 bases between. The CDR3 sequence is 15 residues long. Looked up from germline, CDR1 is LGHNA and CDR2 is YSLEER. Findings and caveats of the study: Estimated richness values were generally larger in naive subsets than in memory subsets.

This TCR derives from a man younger than 30 in good health. Sequences were obtained from naive CD8+ T cells sorted from blood. The chain combines TRBV4-3 with TRBJ2-7; D gene uncertain. CDR3 nucleotides: TGCGCCAGCAGCCAAGATCTACTGACCTACTACGAGCAGTACTTC. As protein: CASSQDLLTYYEQYF.